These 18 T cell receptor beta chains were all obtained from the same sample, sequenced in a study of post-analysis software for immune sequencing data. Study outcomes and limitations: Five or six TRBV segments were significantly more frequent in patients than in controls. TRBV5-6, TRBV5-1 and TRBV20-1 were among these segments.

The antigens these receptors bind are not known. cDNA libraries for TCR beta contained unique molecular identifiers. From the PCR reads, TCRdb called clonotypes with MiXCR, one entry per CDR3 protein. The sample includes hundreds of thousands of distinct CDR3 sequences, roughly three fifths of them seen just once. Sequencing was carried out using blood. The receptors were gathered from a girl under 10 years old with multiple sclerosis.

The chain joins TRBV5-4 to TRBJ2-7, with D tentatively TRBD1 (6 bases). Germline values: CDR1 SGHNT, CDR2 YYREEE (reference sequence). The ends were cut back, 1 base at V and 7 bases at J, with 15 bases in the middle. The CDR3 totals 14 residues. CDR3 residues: CASSLRGTDGEQYF. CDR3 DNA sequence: TGTGCCAGCAGCTTGAGGGGGACGGACGGGGAGCAGTACTTC. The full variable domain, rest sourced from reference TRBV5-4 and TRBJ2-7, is ETGVTQSPTHLIKTRGQQVTLRCSSQSGHNTVSWYQQALGQGPQFIFQYYREEENGRGNFPPRFSGLQFPNYSSELNVNALELDDSALYLCASSLRGTDGEQYFGPGTRLTVT.

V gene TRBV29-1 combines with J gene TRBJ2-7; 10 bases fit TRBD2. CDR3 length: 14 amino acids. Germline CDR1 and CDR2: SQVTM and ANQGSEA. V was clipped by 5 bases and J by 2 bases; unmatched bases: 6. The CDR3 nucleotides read TGCAGCGTTTCTGGACTAGCGGAGACCTACGAGCAGTACTTC. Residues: CSVSGLAETYEQYF.

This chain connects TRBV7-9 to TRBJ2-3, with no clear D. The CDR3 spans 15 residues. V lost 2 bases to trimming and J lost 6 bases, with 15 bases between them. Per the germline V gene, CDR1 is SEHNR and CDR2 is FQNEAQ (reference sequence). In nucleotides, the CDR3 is TGTGCCAGCAGCTTAAAAGTATCCGCATCCGATACGCAGTATTTT. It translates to CASSLKVSASDTQYF.

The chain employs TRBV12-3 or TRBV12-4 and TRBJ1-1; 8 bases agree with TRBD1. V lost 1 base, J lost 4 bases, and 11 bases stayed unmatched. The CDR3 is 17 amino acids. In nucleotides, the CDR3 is TGTGCCAGCAGTTTAGGGGGGTGGCAGGGGGCCGGCACTGAAGCTTTCTTT. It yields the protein CASSLGGWQGAGTEAFF.

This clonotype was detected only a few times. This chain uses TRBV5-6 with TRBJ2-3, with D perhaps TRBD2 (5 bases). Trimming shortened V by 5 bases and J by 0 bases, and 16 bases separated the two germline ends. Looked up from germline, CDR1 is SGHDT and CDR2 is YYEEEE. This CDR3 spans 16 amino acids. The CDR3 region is CASSRRIMSSTDTQYF. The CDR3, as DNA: TGTGCCAGCAGTAGGAGGATTATGTCTAGCACAGATACGCAGTATTTT.

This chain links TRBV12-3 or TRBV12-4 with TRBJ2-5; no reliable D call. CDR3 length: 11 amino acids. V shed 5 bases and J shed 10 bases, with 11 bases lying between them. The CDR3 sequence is CASSDSWGQYF. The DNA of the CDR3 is TGTGCCAGCAGTGATTCGTGGGGCCAGTACTTC.

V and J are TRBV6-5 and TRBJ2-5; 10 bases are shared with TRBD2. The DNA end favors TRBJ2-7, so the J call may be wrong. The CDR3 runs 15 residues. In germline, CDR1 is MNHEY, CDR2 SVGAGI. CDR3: CASSYFQAGGNEQYF. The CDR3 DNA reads TGTGCCAGCAGTTACTTCCAAGCGGGAGGGAACGAGCAGTACTTC.

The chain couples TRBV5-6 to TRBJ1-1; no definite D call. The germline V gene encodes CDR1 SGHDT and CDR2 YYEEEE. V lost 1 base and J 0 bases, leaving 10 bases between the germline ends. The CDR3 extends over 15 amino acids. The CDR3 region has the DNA TGTGCCAGCAGCTTGTATCACCTCATGAACACTGAAGCTTTCTTT. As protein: CASSLYHLMNTEAFF.

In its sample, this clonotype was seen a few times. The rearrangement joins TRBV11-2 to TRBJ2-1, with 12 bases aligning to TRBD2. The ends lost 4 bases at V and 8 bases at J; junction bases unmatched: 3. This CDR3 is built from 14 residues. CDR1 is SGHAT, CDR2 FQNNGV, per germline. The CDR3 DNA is TGTGCCAGCAGCTGGCGACTAGCGGGAGATGAGCAGTTCTTC. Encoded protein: CASSWRLAGDEQFF.

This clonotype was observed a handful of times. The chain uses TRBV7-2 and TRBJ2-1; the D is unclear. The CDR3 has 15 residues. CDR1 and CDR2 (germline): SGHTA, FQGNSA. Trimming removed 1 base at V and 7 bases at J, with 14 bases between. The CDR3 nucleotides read TGTGCCAGCAGCTTAGGCCAGCGTTTACAGAATGAGCAGTTCTTC. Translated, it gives CASSLGQRLQNEQFF.

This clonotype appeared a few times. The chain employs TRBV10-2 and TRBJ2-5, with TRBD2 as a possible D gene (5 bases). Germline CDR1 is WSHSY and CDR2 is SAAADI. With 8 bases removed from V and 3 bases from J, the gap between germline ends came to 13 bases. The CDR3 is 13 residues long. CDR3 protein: CASGGAREETQYF. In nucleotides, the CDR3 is TGCGCCAGCGGCGGAGCGCGGGAAGAGACCCAGTACTTC.

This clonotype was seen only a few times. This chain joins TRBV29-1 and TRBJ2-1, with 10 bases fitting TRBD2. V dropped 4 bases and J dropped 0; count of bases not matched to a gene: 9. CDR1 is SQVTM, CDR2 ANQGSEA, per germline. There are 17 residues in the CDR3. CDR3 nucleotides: TGCAGCGTTGTCGGTAGCGGGAGGCCGAGCTCCTACAATGAGCAGTTCTTC. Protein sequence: CSVVGSGRPSSYNEQFF.

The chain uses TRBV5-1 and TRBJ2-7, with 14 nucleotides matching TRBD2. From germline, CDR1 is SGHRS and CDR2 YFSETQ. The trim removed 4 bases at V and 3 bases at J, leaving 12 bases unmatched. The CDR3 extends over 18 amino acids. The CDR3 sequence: CASSPGTSGRIWDYEQYF. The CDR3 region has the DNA TGCGCCAGCAGCCCCGGGACTAGCGGGAGAATTTGGGACTACGAGCAGTACTTC.

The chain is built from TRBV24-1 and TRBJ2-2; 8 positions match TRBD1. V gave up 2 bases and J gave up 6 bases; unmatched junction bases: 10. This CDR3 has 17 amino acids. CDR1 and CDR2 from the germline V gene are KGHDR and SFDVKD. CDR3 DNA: TGTGCCACCAGTGATTCGCGGGACAGGTCAGGACCCGGGGAGCTGTTTTTT. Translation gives CATSDSRDRSGPGELFF.

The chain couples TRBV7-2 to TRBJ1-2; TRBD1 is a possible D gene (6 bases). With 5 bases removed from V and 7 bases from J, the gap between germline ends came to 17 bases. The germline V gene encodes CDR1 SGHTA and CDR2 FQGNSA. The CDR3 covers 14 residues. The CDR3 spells CASSPTQGRGGYTF. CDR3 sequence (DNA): TGTGCCAGCAGCCCCACACAGGGCCGCGGTGGCTACACCTTC.

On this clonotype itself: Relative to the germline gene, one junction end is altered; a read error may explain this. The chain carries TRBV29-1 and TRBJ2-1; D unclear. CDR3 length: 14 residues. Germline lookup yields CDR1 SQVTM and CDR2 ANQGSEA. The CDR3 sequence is CSVEYPVSHNEQFF. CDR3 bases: TGCAGCGTTGAATACCCAGTCTCCCACAATGAGCAGTTCTTC.

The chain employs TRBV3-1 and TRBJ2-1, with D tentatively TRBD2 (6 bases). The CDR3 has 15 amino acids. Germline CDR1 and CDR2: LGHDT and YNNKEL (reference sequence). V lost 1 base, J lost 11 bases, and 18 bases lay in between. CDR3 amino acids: CASSQGDAGTPKQFF. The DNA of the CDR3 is TGTGCCAGCAGCCAAGGGGATGCAGGGACTCCGAAGCAGTTCTTC.

Here the CDR3 reads CSARTPYEQYF. Here the CDR3 DNA reads TGCAGTGCTAGAACCCCCTACGAGCAGTACTTC. The chain recombines TRBV20-1 with TRBJ2-7; D unclear. V lost 2 bases, J lost 2 bases, and 4 bases lay in between. CDR1 is DFQATT, CDR2 SNEGSKA, per germline (reference sequence). There are 11 residues in the CDR3.